These 27 T cell receptor beta chains were sequenced from one sample in a study of blood T cell repertoires in COVID-19. Assay used: immunoSEQ multiplex PCR; TCRdb lists only in-frame clones, some missing. The sample has under 300,000 clones, roughly 87% seen once. The sequencing input was peripheral blood. The receptors were gathered from a woman aged 40 to 50 who had recovered from COVID-19.

The rearrangement joins TRBV12-3 or TRBV12-4 to TRBJ1-2; D is undetermined. The germline V and J ends were trimmed by 5 bases and 4 bases, with 8 bases remaining between them. CDR3 length equals 12 residues. The CDR3 bases are TGTGCCAGCAGTGGCCTCCCCTATGGCTACACCTTC. Translation: CASSGLPYGYTF.

V is TRBV9 and J is TRBJ2-7, with 8 positions matching TRBD2. Losses at the gene ends were 0 bases for V and 0 bases for J; bases not matched to a gene: 11. CDR3 length: 18 residues. Germline lookup yields CDR1 SGDLS and CDR2 YYNGEE. CDR3 sequence reads: CASSVASGRDFPSYEQYV. The CDR3 nucleotides are TGTGCCAGCAGCGTAGCGAGCGGGAGAGACTTTCCCTCCTACGAGCAGTACGTC.

This chain connects TRBV19 to TRBJ2-3; tentatively, D is TRBD2 (5 bases). Trimming left V 5 bases short and J 2 bases short, with 8 bases between. The CDR3 contains 13 residues. Germline V gene data show CDR1 as LNHDA and CDR2 as SQIVND (reference sequence). The DNA for the CDR3 is TGTGCCAGTAGTTTGACTAACACAGATACGCAGTATTTT. It translates to CASSLTNTDTQYF.

This chain links TRBV2 with TRBJ1-2; possible D gene TRBD1, 5 bases. The length of the CDR3 is 12 residues. Germline V CDR1 and CDR2: SNHLY, FYNNEI. V lost 3 bases, J lost 5 bases, and 7 bases lay in between. The CDR3 loop reads CASSEGLYGYTF. The CDR3 DNA follows: TGTGCCAGCAGTGAGGGACTTTATGGCTACACCTTC.

The chain carries TRBV5-1 and TRBJ1-4; 8 bases fit TRBD1. V shed 0 bases, J shed 8 bases, and the junction held 3 bases outside the gene matches. The CDR3 is 14 amino acids. CDR1 SGHRS and CDR2 YFSETQ come from the germline V gene. CDR3 in DNA: TGCGCCAGCAGCTTGGCCAGGGGGCACGAAAAACTGTTTTTT. Translating it yields CASSLARGHEKLFF.

This clone was found a few times. The chain recombines TRBV30 with TRBJ1-2; 12 nucleotides match TRBD1. The germline CDR1 and CDR2 sequences are GTSNPN and SVGIG (reference sequence). The CDR3 extends over 15 amino acids. V shed 2 bases and J 8 bases; nucleotides not matched to a gene: 9. CDR3 coding DNA: TGTGCCTGGAGTTCTCCGGGACAGGGGGCTTACGGCTACACCTTC. As protein: CAWSSPGQGAYGYTF. The full variable domain, in which reference TRBV30 and TRBJ1-2 provide the parts outside the CDR3, is SQTIHQWPATLVQPVGSPLSLECTVEGTSNPNLYWYRQAAGRGLQLLFYSVGIGQISSEVPQNLSASRPQDRQFILSSKKLLLSDSGFYLCAWSSPGQGAYGYTFGSGTRLTVV.

V and J are TRBV7-2 and TRBJ2-5; 7 bases align to TRBD2. J lost 2 bases, V lost 3 bases, and 12 bases had no gene match. This CDR3 is built from 17 residues. Germline V gives CDR1 SGHTA, CDR2 FQGNSA. CDR3 sequence (DNA): TGTGCCAGCAGCTTGGGGGGACGGCGGGGGTCACAAGAGACCCAGTACTTC. Translated: CASSLGGRRGSQETQYF.

The chain uses TRBV6-5 and TRBJ1-2; 8 bases are a match to TRBD1. The CDR3 covers 15 residues. The germline gives CDR1 MNHEY, CDR2 SVGAGI. V was pared by 0 bases and J by 6 bases, with 6 bases of the junction left unmatched. As DNA, the CDR3 is TGTGCCAGCAGTTACTCGTTCGACAGGGGAAATGGCTACACCTTC. It encodes CASSYSFDRGNGYTF.

The rearrangement joins TRBV11-2 to TRBJ1-1, with D possibly TRBD1 on 6 matching bases. The CDR3 loop spans 15 amino acids. V lost 2 bases and J lost 1, with 11 bases in between. Looked up from germline, CDR1 is SGHAT and CDR2 is FQNNGV. The chain's CDR3 is CASSLQGNKNTEAFF. The CDR3 DNA follows: TGTGCCAGCAGCTTACAGGGGAACAAGAACACTGAAGCTTTCTTT.

This chain joins TRBV4-1 and TRBJ1-5; 9 bases map to TRBD1. The V gene's germline CDR1 is MGHRA and CDR2 YSYEKL. The V gene end was trimmed by 1 base and the J gene end by 6 bases; junction bases not matched to a gene: 4. This CDR3 spans 15 amino acids. The CDR3 bases are TGCGCCAGCAGCCAAGTTGGGACAGGGACTCAGCCCCAGCATTTT. Its translation: CASSQVGTGTQPQHF.

CDR3: CASSQELRTWAGGTDTQYF. In nucleotides, the CDR3 is TGCGCCAGCAGCCAAGAACTTCGCACTTGGGCGGGAGGCACAGATACGCAGTATTTT. The chain recombines TRBV4-3 with TRBJ2-3; 7 bases are a match to TRBD2. J was trimmed by 1 base and V by 0 bases; bases with no gene match: 13. The V gene's germline CDR1 is LGHNA and CDR2 YSLEER. This CDR3 comprises 19 residues.

This chain connects TRBV5-4 to TRBJ1-2; a weak D match, TRBD1 (6 bases). Germline loops: CDR1 SGHNT, CDR2 YYREEE (reference sequence). V was shortened by 2 bases and J by 4 bases, with 18 bases between the two germline ends. There are 16 residues in the CDR3. CDR3 bases: TGTGCCAGCAGCTTACCCGGGACATCGAAAATCTATGGCTACACCTTC. It codes for CASSLPGTSKIYGYTF.

The chain links TRBV12-3 or TRBV12-4 to TRBJ2-3, with unresolved D. V lost 6 bases, J lost 6 bases, and 10 bases lay in between. The length of the CDR3 is 12 residues. CDR3 sequence: CASSLTLDTQYF. The CDR3 DNA sequence: TGTGCCAGCAGCCTAACCCTGGATACGCAGTATTTT.

The chain uses TRBV5-8 and TRBJ1-1; D is ambiguous. Germline CDR1 is SGHTS and CDR2 is YDEGEE. The V end was cut by 4 bases, the J end by 1 base, with 17 bases between. CDR3 length equals 16 residues. The CDR3 protein is CASSPRVSLGNTEAFF. DNA of the CDR3: TGTGCCAGCAGCCCCCGGGTCTCGCTAGGGAACACTGAAGCTTTCTTT. Drawing the rest from reference TRBV5-8 and TRBJ1-1, the complete variable domain is EAGVTQSPTHLIKTRGQQATLRCSPISGHTSVYWYQQALGLGLQFLLWYDEGEERNRGNFPPRFSGRQFPNYSSELNVNALELEDSALYLCASSPRVSLGNTEAFFGQGTRLTVV.

V is TRBV18 and J is TRBJ1-2; 8 positions agree with TRBD1. CDR1 is KGHSH and CDR2 is LQKENI in the germline V gene. Trimming cost V 1 base and J 2 bases; bases outside gene matches: 6. CDR3 length equals 16 residues. The CDR3 nucleotides are TGTGCCAGCTCACCACGGGGGGACAGGACGAACTATGGCTACACCTTC. Encoded protein: CASSPRGDRTNYGYTF. Supplemented by reference TRBV18 and TRBJ1-2, the full variable domain reads NAGVMQNPRHLVRRRGQEARLRCSPMKGHSHVYWYRQLPEEGLKFMVYLQKENIIDESGMPKERFSAEFPKEGPSILRIQQVVRGDSAAYFCASSPRGDRTNYGYTFGSGTRLTVV.

The J gene is TRBJ2-1, the V gene TRBV7-9, with D possibly matching TRBD1 (6 bases). Per germline, CDR1 SEHNR and CDR2 FQNEAQ (reference sequence). With 5 bases removed from V and 4 bases from J, the gap between germline ends came to 12 bases. The CDR3 contains 14 residues. The CDR3 region is CASSRDTLYNEQFF. The CDR3 bases are TGTGCCAGCAGCCGGGACACACTTTACAATGAGCAGTTCTTC.

This clone was seen just once. The chain combines TRBV7-2 with TRBJ1-1, with TRBD1 as a possible D gene (5 bases). The germline V gene encodes CDR1 SGHTA and CDR2 FQGNSA. The length of the CDR3 is 13 residues. Trimming shortened V by 3 bases and J by 6 bases, and 11 bases separated the two germline ends. CDR3 nucleotides: TGTGCCAGCAGCTTCTTAGGGGTTTCTGAAGCTTTCTTT. It is translated as CASSFLGVSEAFF.

Only a few counts were recorded for this clone. The rearrangement uses TRBV9 and TRBJ2-1, with 8 bases that match TRBD1. V was clipped by 0 bases and J by 4 bases; unmatched bases: 6. Germline CDR1 is SGDLS and CDR2 is YYNGEE. The CDR3 contains 16 residues. The CDR3 is CASSVDGTGDYNEQFF. The CDR3 DNA sequence: TGTGCCAGCAGCGTAGATGGGACAGGAGATTACAATGAGCAGTTCTTC.

The rearrangement joins TRBV14 to TRBJ1-1; D perhaps matches TRBD1 (6 bases). Germline V gene sequence: CDR1 SGHDN, CDR2 FVKESK. The CDR3 has 15 residues. Trimming took off 4 bases at V and 2 bases at J, with 14 bases between the two ends. The CDR3 protein is CASSRITGLNTEAFF. The DNA for the CDR3 is TGTGCCAGCAGCCGTATTACAGGGCTCAACACTGAAGCTTTCTTT.

The V gene is TRBV19, the J gene TRBJ1-1; D gene unclear. The V gene lost 5 bases and the J gene lost 3 bases, with 16 bases spanning the gap. The length of the CDR3 is 15 residues. CDR1 is LNHDA, CDR2 SQIVND, per germline (reference sequence). For the CDR3, the DNA is TGTGCCAGTAGTCCGACACAAACATATGACACTGAAGCTTTCTTT. Translation gives CASSPTQTYDTEAFF.

This rearrangement joins TRBV7-9 to TRBJ1-2; D is uncertain. The length of the CDR3 is 13 residues. Germline assignment: CDR1 SEHNR and CDR2 FQNEAQ (reference sequence). Trimming pared 7 bases from V and 5 bases from J, leaving 14 bases between. The CDR3 DNA reads as TGTGCCAGCACCCCGGCGGGGATTTATGGCTACACCTTC. It yields the protein CASTPAGIYGYTF.

CDR3 nucleotides: TGTGCCAGCAGCCCACGACTAGCGGGAACGACCGGGGAGCTGTTTTTT. Protein product: CASSPRLAGTTGELFF. V and J are TRBV7-2 and TRBJ2-2; 11 bases map to TRBD2. Germline V gene sequence: CDR1 SGHTA, CDR2 FQGNSA. The CDR3 runs 16 residues. The ends lost 5 bases at V and 5 bases at J; junction bases unmatched: 7. The whole variable domain, remainder taken from reference TRBV7-2 and TRBJ2-2, is GAGVSQSPSNKVTEKGKDVELRCDPISGHTALYWYRQSLGQGLEFLIYFQGNSAPDKSGLPSDRFSAERTGGSVSTLTIQRTQQEDSAVYLCASSPRLAGTTGELFFGEGSRLTVL.

The rearrangement joins TRBV4-1 to TRBJ1-1, with D tentatively TRBD1 (5 bases). In germline, CDR1 is MGHRA, CDR2 YSYEKL. V lost 8 bases, J lost 3 bases, and 16 bases lay in between. This CDR3 is built from 14 residues. The CDR3 reads CASHSRAWDTEAFF. DNA for the CDR3: TGCGCCAGCCATAGCAGGGCGTGGGACACTGAAGCTTTCTTT.

V gene TRBV3-1 (or the pseudogene TRBV3-2) combines with J gene TRBJ2-1; 12 bases line up with TRBD2. V trimming: 2 bases; J trimming: 9 bases; junction bases outside the gene matches: 8. The germline CDR1 and CDR2 sequences are LGHDT and YNNKEL (reference sequence). The CDR3 has 16 amino acids. The CDR3, as DNA: TGTGCCAGCAGCCAACTCCTAGCGGGGGGGTCGATTGAGCAGTTCTTC. Translation gives CASSQLLAGGSIEQFF.

This clone was recorded a few times. V and J are TRBV2 and TRBJ1-3; D is undetermined. Trimming removed 7 bases at V and 8 bases at J, with 18 bases between. Germline CDR1 SNHLY, CDR2 FYNNEI. The CDR3 has 14 amino acids. DNA for the CDR3: TGTGCCAGCACCTATACAAGGAGGGAAGACACCATATATTTT. Its translation is CASTYTRREDTIYF.

V usage is TRBV5-1 and J usage is TRBJ2-7, with D perhaps TRBD1 (5 bases). Trimming took off 3 bases at V and 6 bases at J, with 13 bases between the two ends. Germline values: CDR1 SGHRS, CDR2 YFSETQ. This CDR3 comprises 13 residues. The CDR3 sequence is CASSSLGQGEQYF. DNA of the CDR3: TGCGCCAGCAGCTCGTTAGGCCAGGGCGAGCAGTACTTC.

The table lists this clone with a count of one. The chain combines TRBV18 with TRBJ1-2, with no clear D. The CDR3 length is 15 residues. The ends were cut back, 3 bases at V and 8 bases at J, with 19 bases in the middle. From germline, CDR1 is KGHSH and CDR2 LQKENI. DNA of the CDR3: TGTGCCAGCTCACCCCCGTCGCGCGGCCTCGGGGGCTACACCTTC. This encodes CASSPPSRGLGGYTF.